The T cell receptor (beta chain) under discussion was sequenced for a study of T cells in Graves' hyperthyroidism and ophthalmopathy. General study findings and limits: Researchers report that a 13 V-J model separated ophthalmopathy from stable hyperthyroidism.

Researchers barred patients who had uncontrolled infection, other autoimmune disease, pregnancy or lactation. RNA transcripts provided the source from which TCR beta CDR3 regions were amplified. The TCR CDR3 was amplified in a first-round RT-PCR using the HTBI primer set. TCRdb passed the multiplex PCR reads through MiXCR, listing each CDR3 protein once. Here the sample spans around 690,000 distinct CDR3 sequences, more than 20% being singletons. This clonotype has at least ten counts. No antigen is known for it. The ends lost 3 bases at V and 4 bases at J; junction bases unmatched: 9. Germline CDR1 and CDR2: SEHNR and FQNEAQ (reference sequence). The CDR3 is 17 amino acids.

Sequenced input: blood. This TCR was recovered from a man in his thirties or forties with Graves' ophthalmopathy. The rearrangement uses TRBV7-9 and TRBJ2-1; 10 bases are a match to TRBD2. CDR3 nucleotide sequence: TGTGCCAGCAGCTTCTCCGCTACTAGCGGGAATTACAATGAGCAGTTCTTC. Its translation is CASSFSATSGNYNEQFF.